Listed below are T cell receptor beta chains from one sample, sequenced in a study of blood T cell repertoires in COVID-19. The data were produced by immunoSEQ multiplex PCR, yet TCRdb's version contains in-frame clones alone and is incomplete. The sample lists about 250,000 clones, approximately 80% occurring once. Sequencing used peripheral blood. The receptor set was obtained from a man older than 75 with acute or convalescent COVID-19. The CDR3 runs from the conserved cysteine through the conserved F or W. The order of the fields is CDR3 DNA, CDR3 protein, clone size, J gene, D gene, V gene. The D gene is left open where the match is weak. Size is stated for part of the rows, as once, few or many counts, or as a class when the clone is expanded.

CDR3nt: TGTGCCAGTAGTAAGAGACAGGGGGCCACAGATACGCAGTATTTT; CDR3aa: CASSKRQGATDTQYF; abundance: -; j_gene: TRBJ2-3; d_gene: TRBD1; v_gene: TRBV19
CDR3nt: TGTGCCAGCAGCCTTTTTTCAGGGGGCTCTGGAAACACCATATATTTT; CDR3aa: CASSLFSGGSGNTIYF; abundance: -; j_gene: TRBJ1-3; d_gene: TRBD1; v_gene: TRBV3-1/TRBV3-2
CDR3nt: TGTGCCAGCACCCAGGGGGCGGGGAACACTGAAGCTTTCTTT; CDR3aa: CASTQGAGNTEAFF; abundance: -; j_gene: TRBJ1-1; d_gene: TRBD1; v_gene: TRBV2
CDR3nt: TGCGCCAGCAGCCCGGGTCGGGACATCTTTTACGAGCAGTACTTC; CDR3aa: CASSPGRDIFYEQYF; abundance: -; j_gene: TRBJ2-7; d_gene: -; v_gene: TRBV5-1
CDR3nt: TGTGCCAGGATGGGGAGGCCGGATAATTCACCCCTCCACTTT; CDR3aa: CARMGRPDNSPLHF; abundance: -; j_gene: TRBJ1-6; d_gene: -; v_gene: TRBV24-1
CDR3nt: TGTGCCAGCAGTCAGGGACAGGGTTTGGTGAACTATGGCTACACCTTC; CDR3aa: CASSQGQGLVNYGYTF; abundance: -; j_gene: TRBJ1-2; d_gene: TRBD1; v_gene: TRBV27
CDR3nt: TGCGCCAGCAGCATGGGAGGACTAGCGGGGGACAATGAGCAGTTCTTC; CDR3aa: CASSMGGLAGDNEQFF; abundance: -; j_gene: TRBJ2-1; d_gene: TRBD2; v_gene: TRBV5-1
CDR3nt: TGTGCCAGCAGCAAAAACCGGGACACAGGAGGCGAGCAGTACTTC; CDR3aa: CASSKNRDTGGEQYF; abundance: -; j_gene: TRBJ2-7; d_gene: -; v_gene: TRBV21-1
CDR3nt: TGTGCCAGCAGGCAGACCGGGACAGCGAAACAGCCCCAGCATTTT; CDR3aa: CASRQTGTAKQPQHF; abundance: once; j_gene: TRBJ1-5; d_gene: TRBD1; v_gene: TRBV28
CDR3nt: TGCGCCAGCAGCCTGGGGGCGACTAACTATGGCTACACCTTC; CDR3aa: CASSLGATNYGYTF; abundance: -; j_gene: TRBJ1-2; d_gene: -; v_gene: TRBV5-1
CDR3nt: TGCGCCAGCAGCTCCCAACCCCCTAGCGGGGGGGCCGGAACCTACGAGCAGTACTTC; CDR3aa: CASSSQPPSGGAGTYEQYF; abundance: -; j_gene: TRBJ2-7; d_gene: TRBD2; v_gene: TRBV5-1
CDR3nt: TGTGCCAGCAGTGACAGGACAAATCAGCCCCAGCATTTT; CDR3aa: CASSDRTNQPQHF; abundance: -; j_gene: TRBJ1-5; d_gene: -; v_gene: TRBV28
CDR3nt: TGTGCCACCAGTGGTTCGTCTGCCGAGGGTGAGCAGTTCTTC; CDR3aa: CATSGSSAEGEQFF; abundance: once; j_gene: TRBJ2-1; d_gene: -; v_gene: TRBV24-1
CDR3nt: TGTGCCAGCTCGCCCCCGGGACAGGGGGTCAATCAGCCCCAGCATTTT; CDR3aa: CASSPPGQGVNQPQHF; abundance: -; j_gene: TRBJ1-5; d_gene: TRBD1; v_gene: TRBV18
CDR3nt: TGTGCCAGTCTCTATGTGAACACTGAAGCTTTCTTT; CDR3aa: CASLYVNTEAFF; abundance: -; j_gene: TRBJ1-1; d_gene: -; v_gene: TRBV2
CDR3nt: TGTGCCAGCATCAGTGCGGGTGACTATGGCTACACCTTC; CDR3aa: CASISAGDYGYTF; abundance: once; j_gene: TRBJ1-2; d_gene: -; v_gene: TRBV6-5
CDR3nt: TGTGCCAGCAGCTTAGGTAGCGGGAGTTCAAGGAATGAGCAGTTCTTC; CDR3aa: CASSLGSGSSRNEQFF; abundance: -; j_gene: TRBJ2-1; d_gene: TRBD2; v_gene: TRBV7-8
CDR3nt: TGTGCCAGCAGTGGGGGGGAGCAGTACTTC; CDR3aa: CASSGGEQYF; abundance: -; j_gene: TRBJ2-7; d_gene: -; v_gene: TRBV3-1/TRBV3-2
CDR3nt: TGTGCCAGCAGCCCTCTGCAACGGGGGGGCGGGAATGGCTACACCTTC; CDR3aa: CASSPLQRGGGNGYTF; abundance: few; j_gene: TRBJ1-2; d_gene: -; v_gene: TRBV3-1/TRBV3-2
CDR3nt: TGTGCCAGCAGCCTGAAGGGGGGGACGAACTATGGCTACACCTTC; CDR3aa: CASSLKGGTNYGYTF; abundance: -; j_gene: TRBJ1-2; d_gene: -; v_gene: TRBV7-2
CDR3nt: TGTGCCAGCAGCCCCCCGACTAGCGGGCGCTCCTACGAGCAGTACTTC; CDR3aa: CASSPPTSGRSYEQYF; abundance: -; j_gene: TRBJ2-7; d_gene: TRBD2; v_gene: TRBV6-2/TRBV6-3
CDR3nt: TGTGCCAGCAGCTTGGGACAGGGGGCCTCAGGGGCCAACGTCCTGACTTTC; CDR3aa: CASSLGQGASGANVLTF; abundance: -; j_gene: TRBJ2-6; d_gene: TRBD1; v_gene: TRBV11-2
CDR3nt: TGTGCCACCAGTGTAAAGGGCGGGGGGGATGAGCAGTTCTTC; CDR3aa: CATSVKGGGDEQFF; abundance: -; j_gene: TRBJ2-1; d_gene: TRBD2; v_gene: TRBV24-1
CDR3nt: TGTGCCAGCAGCTTAGCGCCCCAGGGGGCACATCAGCCCCAGCATTTT; CDR3aa: CASSLAPQGAHQPQHF; abundance: -; j_gene: TRBJ1-5; d_gene: TRBD1; v_gene: TRBV7-2
CDR3nt: TGTGCCAGCAGTTTACAGGGGAGTACCTACGAGCAGTACTTC; CDR3aa: CASSLQGSTYEQYF; abundance: -; j_gene: TRBJ2-7; d_gene: -; v_gene: TRBV28
CDR3nt: TGTGCCAGCAGCCGGGGACTGTTTAGCTACGAGCAGTACTTC; CDR3aa: CASSRGLFSYEQYF; abundance: few; j_gene: TRBJ2-7; d_gene: -; v_gene: TRBV5-4
CDR3nt: TGCGCCAGCAGCCAGGGACACTCAAGGGACTATGGCTACACCTTC; CDR3aa: CASSQGHSRDYGYTF; abundance: few; j_gene: TRBJ1-2; d_gene: -; v_gene: TRBV5-1
CDR3nt: TGTGCCACCTCAGGACAGTCGGTGGGTGAAAAACTGTTTTTT; CDR3aa: CATSGQSVGEKLFF; abundance: -; j_gene: TRBJ1-4; d_gene: -; v_gene: TRBV6-5
CDR3nt: TGTGCCAGCAGCAACCAGGGAGGACGGGGCACAGATACGCAGTATTTT; CDR3aa: CASSNQGGRGTDTQYF; abundance: -; j_gene: TRBJ2-3; d_gene: -; v_gene: TRBV14
CDR3nt: TGTGCCAGCAGTCAGGGGACAGGGTTGGTCGAGCAGTACTTC; CDR3aa: CASSQGTGLVEQYF; abundance: -; j_gene: TRBJ2-7; d_gene: TRBD1; v_gene: TRBV3-1/TRBV3-2
CDR3nt: TGTGCCAGCAGCTTAGGGACAGTCCCCTACGAGCAGTACTTC; CDR3aa: CASSLGTVPYEQYF; abundance: -; j_gene: TRBJ2-7; d_gene: -; v_gene: TRBV7-9
CDR3nt: TGTGCCAGCAGTGCTACAGGGGTGCACTATAATTCACCCCTCCACTTT; CDR3aa: CASSATGVHYNSPLHF; abundance: few; j_gene: TRBJ1-6; d_gene: TRBD1; v_gene: TRBV2
CDR3nt: TGTGCCAGCACTCTATTATCTGCTCCCTCAGGGGGCTACACCTTC; CDR3aa: CASTLLSAPSGGYTF; abundance: once; j_gene: TRBJ1-2; d_gene: -; v_gene: TRBV7-9
CDR3nt: TGTGCCAGCAGTCGAACCCCCACGGAGGGCCGAGAGACCCAGTACTTC; CDR3aa: CASSRTPTEGRETQYF; abundance: -; j_gene: TRBJ2-5; d_gene: -; v_gene: TRBV7-9
CDR3nt: TGTGCCAGCAGCTCCTTTCGCGGGGGCGCATTCTATGGCTACACCTTC; CDR3aa: CASSSFRGGAFYGYTF; abundance: -; j_gene: TRBJ1-2; d_gene: -; v_gene: TRBV27
CDR3nt: TGTGCCAGCAGTTTAGGAGGTGTTCGTGGCGAGCAGTACTTC; CDR3aa: CASSLGGVRGEQYF; abundance: few; j_gene: TRBJ2-7; d_gene: -; v_gene: TRBV28
CDR3nt: TGCGCCAGCAGCCAATTGGGGAGGCTGAACACTGAAGCTTTCTTT; CDR3aa: CASSQLGRLNTEAFF; abundance: -; j_gene: TRBJ1-1; d_gene: -; v_gene: TRBV4-1
CDR3nt: TGTGCCATCAGCCCGACAGGTTGGGGCTACACCTTC; CDR3aa: CAISPTGWGYTF; abundance: -; j_gene: TRBJ1-2; d_gene: -; v_gene: TRBV10-3
CDR3nt: TGTGCCAGCAGCTTAGTTCGACCGACAGGGTTTCAGCCCCAGCATTTT; CDR3aa: CASSLVRPTGFQPQHF; abundance: -; j_gene: TRBJ1-5; d_gene: TRBD1; v_gene: TRBV7-9
CDR3nt: TGTGCCAGCTCCCTGGGACAGGGAAAAAACTATGGCTACACCTTC; CDR3aa: CASSLGQGKNYGYTF; abundance: once; j_gene: TRBJ1-2; d_gene: TRBD1; v_gene: TRBV18
CDR3nt: TGTGCCAGCAGTGACGGCAGGGGCCTCGGGCCCGGGGAGCTGTTTTTT; CDR3aa: CASSDGRGLGPGELFF; abundance: -; j_gene: TRBJ2-2; d_gene: -; v_gene: TRBV2